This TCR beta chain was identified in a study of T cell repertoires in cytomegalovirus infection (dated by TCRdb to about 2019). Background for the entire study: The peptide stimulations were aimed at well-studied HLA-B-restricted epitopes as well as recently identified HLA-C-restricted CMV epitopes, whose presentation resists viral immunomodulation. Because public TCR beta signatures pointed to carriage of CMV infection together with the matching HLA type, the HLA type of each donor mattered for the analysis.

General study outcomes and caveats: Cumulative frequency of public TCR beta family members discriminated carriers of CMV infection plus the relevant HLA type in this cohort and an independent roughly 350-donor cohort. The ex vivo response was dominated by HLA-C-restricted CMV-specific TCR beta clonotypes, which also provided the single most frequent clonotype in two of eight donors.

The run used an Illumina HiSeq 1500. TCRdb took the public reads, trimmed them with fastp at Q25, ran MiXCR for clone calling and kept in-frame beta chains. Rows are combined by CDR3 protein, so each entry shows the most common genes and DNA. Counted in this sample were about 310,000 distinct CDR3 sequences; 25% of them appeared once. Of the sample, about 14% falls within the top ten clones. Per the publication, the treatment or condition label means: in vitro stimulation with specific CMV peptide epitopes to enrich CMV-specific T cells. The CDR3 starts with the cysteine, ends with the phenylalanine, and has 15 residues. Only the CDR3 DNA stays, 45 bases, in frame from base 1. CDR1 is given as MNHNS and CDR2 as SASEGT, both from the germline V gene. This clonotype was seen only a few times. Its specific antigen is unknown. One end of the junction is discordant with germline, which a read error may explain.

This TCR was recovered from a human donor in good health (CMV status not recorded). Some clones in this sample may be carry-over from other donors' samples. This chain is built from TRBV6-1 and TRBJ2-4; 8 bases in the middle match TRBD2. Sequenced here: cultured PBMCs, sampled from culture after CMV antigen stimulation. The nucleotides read TGTGCCAGCAGTCAAGCGGGAGACGCCAAAAACATTCAGTACTTC. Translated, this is CASSQAGDAKNIQYF.